The following is a T cell receptor beta chain sequence with its context. Its target antigen remains unknown. The input lacks base qualities; no much larger clone sits a single base away. In total, approximately 610 healthy bone marrow donors made up the cohort. Cohort members were all nominally healthy when sampled, although unrecorded immune exposures were likely present. The donor tested CMV seronegative and was one of the 352 seronegative cohort members. Each donor provided a peripheral blood sample, and peripheral blood mononuclear cells were used for TCR beta sequencing. Genomic DNA extraction from the blood cell samples was performed with the Qiagen DNeasy Blood Extraction Kit. This record comes from a study of cytomegalovirus exposure and HLA in healthy donors (dated by TCRdb to about 2017). About the study as a whole: According to an earlier analysis of a few hundred of the donors, some 170 million T cells yielded 120 million or so unique TCR beta sequences and about 280 Gb of sequence data. The study aimed to test whether cataloging public T cell receptors could reveal signatures of past pathogen exposure. Alongside the repertoire data, information on donor age, sex, ethnicity and CMV serostatus was compiled. The genetic ancestry cluster associated with self-reported Caucasian donors included 80% to 90% of the roughly 360 genotyped donors. Five DR-DQ haplotypes were treated as single units for association and clustering because of strong linkage in the cohort. A separate validation cohort of 90 to 150 different subjects was used in addition to the roughly 670-subject first cohort. A later analysis re-analyzed previously published TCR beta repertoires from 660 or so donors and added high-resolution HLA genotyping to study TCR occurrence patterns. To predict cytomegalovirus infection status, the study brought together high-throughput TCR immunosequencing, statistical association of individual TCRs with disease status, and machine learning. In an earlier analysis of 500 to 650 of the donors, high-throughput TCR beta sequencing was used to judge whether each TCR beta V gene segment behaved as functional or pseudogenic. HLA typing covered class I and class II loci at four-digit resolution. Genome-wide SNP genotypes for about three fifths of the 666 donors were used in a later genetic analysis, which treated that subset as a discovery cohort. The number of donors typed differed by locus, with about 629-640 for A, B, C, DRB1 and DQB1, roughly 520 for DQA1, 600 to 610 for DPA1, and some 440 for DPB1. All discovery cohort repertoires had been generated using a single sequencing platform. The T cell repertoires of 550 to 850 subjects were profiled by immunosequencing and related to cytomegalovirus serostatus. An early release that covered some 630 HLA-typed donors contained approximately 300 gigabases of sequencing data and 65 million to 100 million unique TCR sequences. Rather than drawing on any new phenotypic data, the later analysis identified candidate immune exposures from TCR beta sequences and the way those sequences occurred across donors. On average, around 240,000 unique TCR beta nucleotide sequences were sequenced per donor among 398 genotyped donors of the cohort, with roughly 18% of those sequences being non-productive.

Trimmed from V: 1 base; trimmed from J: 4 bases; junction bases lacking a gene match: 4. Reading the germline V gene gives CDR1 LGHNA and CDR2 YSLEER. The CDR3 covers 15 residues, taking in both the cysteine and the phenylalanine. The sequence is cut down to CDR3 DNA, 45 bases in frame from base 1. The library came from the immunoSEQ multiplex PCR assay. The multiplex PCR relied on a mix of 60 forward primers for TCR Vbeta segments and 13 reverse primers for TCR Jbeta segments. Amplification of the CDR3 region of rearranged TCR beta genes was performed with a multiplex PCR assay on genomic DNA. Amplified TCR beta libraries were sequenced as 87-base-pair reads on the Illumina HiSeq System. From the authors' description of their analysis: A later analysis counted approximately 84 million unique TCR beta chains across the 650 to 700 repertoires, and around 9.9 million of these chains were shared by at least two donors. Raw reads were error-corrected and collapsed into unique sequences with a nearest-neighbor algorithm that merged closely related sequences to remove PCR and sequencing errors. To assign V, D and J gene segments, CDR3 sequences were aligned to IMGT reference sequences. Each retained sequence needed at least a six-nucleotide match to both a V gene segment and a J gene segment. Rearrangements were called productive when the CDR3 lacked stop codons and stayed in frame with V and J; all others were non-productive. Following IMGT convention, CDR3 was defined as the stretch from the second conserved V-encoded cysteine to the conserved J-encoded phenylalanine. The earlier analysis of about 640 of the donors excluded any sequence lacking an unambiguous match to a single V gene segment. In an earlier analysis of about 590 of the donors, a V segment was called functional when productive rearrangements were above 56.7%, and segregating when the standard deviation between donors exceeded 5%. A statistical classification framework was built to diagnose cytomegalovirus status from the catalog of TCR beta chain sequences. In a later analysis, TCR nucleotide sequences were compared against IMGT/GENE-DB human TR gene sequences so that V and J genes could be assigned. Using the TCRdist pipeline, a later analysis assigned CDR3 sequences along with most-parsimonious VDJ recombination scenarios. In a later analysis, every TCR beta chain was defined by the combination of its CDR3 amino acid sequence and its V-gene family, and reads without a unique V-gene family were dropped. To address suspected cross-contamination and a sequencing artifact, a later analysis removed 550 to 750 highly shared, low-generation-probability nucleotide sequences. In a later analysis, a clonal expansion index was calculated for each public chain from normalized within-repertoire ranks of inferred template counts. Generation probabilities in a later analysis came from a VDJ recombination model fitted to out-of-frame rearrangements, and those results were checked against IGoR. A later analysis scored TCR-TCR, TCR-HLA and TCR-CMV co-occurrence with hypergeometric tests, applying a repertoire-size bias correction to TCR pairs. False discovery rates were estimated in a later analysis by permuting HLA or CMV assignments 20 times. In a later analysis, co-occurring TCRs were grouped with DBSCAN, and TCRdist sequence similarity was added when clustering was performed within HLA-allele-positive subsets. Repertoires with fewer than 30,000 or more than 120,000 public chains were left out of co-occurrence clustering, as were five repertoires with anomalous nucleotide sharing. In its TCRdb copy, this immuneACCESS table keeps in-frame sequences only and misses some clones. Where compared with another copy, unresolved V genes explain less than half of these, and the others have no known cause. V and J calls and clone size come straight from that table; D and trimming were deduced from the DNA. Present in this sample are some 160,000 clones, 68% of which were seen just once. About 4.7% of the sample is in the top ten clones.

On the study overall, not on this receptor specifically: A few of the identified cytomegalovirus-associated TCR beta chains were confirmed in vitro to be specific for cytomegalovirus antigens. In a later analysis, most CMV-associated TCR beta chains were found to appear HLA-restricted, with HLA associations seemingly driven largely by CMV exposure. Some IMGT-functional V segments, including TRBV6-2 and TRBV6-3, could not be told apart with the 87-base-pair reads, so those segments were excluded. An earlier analysis of 587 of the donors showed that most TCR beta V segments appeared in productive rearrangements either about 87% or about 30% of the time, which broadly matched IMGT annotations. Several of the top co-occurrence clusters appeared to be linked to parvovirus B19, influenza, CMV and Epstein-Barr virus, according to a later analysis. Because some donors lacked HLA typing at each locus, the association tests relied only on the typed subset. Immune exposure information for the cohort was limited to CMV serostatus. The classifier was reported to diagnose cytomegalovirus status with high specificity and sensitivity in both the original and validation cohorts. V-gene and J-gene trimming of TCR beta chains was associated with a missense DCLRE1C variant in a later genetic analysis, and the association was replicated in an independent cohort. The earlier analysis of 587 of the donors excluded roughly 17 rarely observed V segments, including chromosome 9 orphons, because counts were too low. According to the authors, the approach could potentially be generalized to other disease states and immunological phenotypes. A group of highly shared sequence variants was considered likely to be a technical artifact of the sequencing pipeline. Compared with equally common non-associated chains, HLA-associated TCR beta chains in a later analysis were more clonally expanded and had lower generation probabilities. Specific HLA alleles were associated with 16,951 TCR beta sequences at a false discovery rate of 0.05 in a later analysis. This cohort had only TCR beta chains sequenced, and the lack of alpha or paired-chain data limited which features could be detected. Across donors, most TCR sequences were observed very rarely, whereas some public TCRs were present in many individuals. A further reported finding was that TCR beta sequences accurately predicted the HLA-A and HLA-B alleles for most subjects in the first cohort. The study gave a list of more than 150 TCR beta chains associated with cytomegalovirus. Sequencing depth was assumed to be roughly uniform across donors in the presence/absence analyses, though that assumption may not hold. Strong co-occurrence of HLA alleles, especially DR and DQ, made assigning TCR associations to individual alleles difficult. Linkage disequilibrium might explain the correlated functional status among segregating V segments, but an unknown experimental factor could not be ruled out. In a later analysis, the rate of TCR association differed among HLA loci, with DRB1 alleles having the most associated TCRs and HLA-C alleles having the fewest. In a later genetic analysis, fewer N-insertions in productive TCRs were reported among donors in an Asian-associated ancestry cluster than the roughly 640-donor mean.

In this chain, TRBV4-3 is recombined with TRBJ2-7, with 10 bases aligning to TRBD2. Source material: PBMCs. The clonotype originates from a man between 60 and 75 years old in good health and CMV-seronegative. CDR3 region: CASSQGPSGGYEQYF. The sequenced DNA: TGCGCCAGCAGCCAAGGCCCTAGCGGGGGTTACGAGCAGTACTTC.